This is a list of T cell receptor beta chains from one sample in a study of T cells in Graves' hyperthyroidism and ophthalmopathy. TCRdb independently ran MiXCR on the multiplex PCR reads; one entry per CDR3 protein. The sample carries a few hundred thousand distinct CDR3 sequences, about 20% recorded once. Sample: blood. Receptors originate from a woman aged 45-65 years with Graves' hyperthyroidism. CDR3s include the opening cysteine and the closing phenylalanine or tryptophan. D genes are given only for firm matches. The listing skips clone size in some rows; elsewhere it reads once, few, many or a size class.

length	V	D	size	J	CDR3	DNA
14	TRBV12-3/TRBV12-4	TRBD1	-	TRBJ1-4	CGSRRDRGREKLFF	TGTGGCAGCAGGAGGGACAGGGGGAGGGAAAAACTGTTTTTT
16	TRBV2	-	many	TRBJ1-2	CASSPGAPTEIYGYTF	TGTGCCAGCTCCCCCGGAGCACCGACAGAAATCTATGGCTACACCTTC
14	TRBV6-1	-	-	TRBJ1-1	CASSAYTGNTEAFF	TGTGCCAGCAGTGCATATACAGGGAACACTGAAGCTTTCTTT
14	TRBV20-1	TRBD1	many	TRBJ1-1	CSARDRGRRAEAFF	TGCAGTGCTAGGGACAGGGGCCGAAGGGCTGAAGCTTTCTTT
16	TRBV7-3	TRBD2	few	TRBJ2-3	CASSHPSSGGGDTQYF	TGTGCCAGCAGTCACCCATCTAGCGGGGGAGGAGATACGCAGTATTTT
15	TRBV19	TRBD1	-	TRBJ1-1	CASMSEEGARTEAFF	TGTGCCAGTATGTCCGAAGAGGGGGCGCGGACTGAAGCTTTCTTT
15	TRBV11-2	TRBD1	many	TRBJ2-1	CASRRTGGVYNEQFF	TGTGCCAGCAGACGAACAGGGGGCGTCTACAATGAGCAGTTCTTC
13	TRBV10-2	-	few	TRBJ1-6	CASSEFQDSPLHF	TGCGCCAGCAGTGAGTTCCAGGATTCACCCCTCCACTTT
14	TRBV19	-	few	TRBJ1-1	CASSTRTANTEAFF	TGTGCCAGTAGTACCCGAACAGCGAACACTGAAGCTTTCTTT
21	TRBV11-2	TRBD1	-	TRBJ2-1	CASSLRSGTGGYLAPYNEQFF	TGTGCCAGCAGCTTAAGGTCTGGGACAGGGGGGTACCTGGCGCCCTACAATGAGCAGTTCTTC
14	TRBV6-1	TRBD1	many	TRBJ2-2	CASSKDRAAGELFF	TGTGCCAGCAGTAAGGACAGGGCCGCCGGGGAGCTGTTTTTT
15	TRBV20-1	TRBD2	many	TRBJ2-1	CSASTGTSGRSEQFF	TGCAGTGCTTCGACCGGGACTAGCGGGAGGAGTGAGCAGTTCTTC
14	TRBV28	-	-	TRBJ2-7	CASRGAAPSYEQYF	TGTGCCAGCAGAGGGGCAGCCCCCTCCTACGAGCAGTACTTC
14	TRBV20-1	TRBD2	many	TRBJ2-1	CSAPRASGLNEQFF	TGCAGTGCTCCCCGGGCTAGCGGGCTCAATGAGCAGTTCTTC
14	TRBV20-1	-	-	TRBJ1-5	CSAREETVGQPQHF	TGCAGTGCTAGAGAGGAGACAGTGGGGCAGCCCCAGCATTTT
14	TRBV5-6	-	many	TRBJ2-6	CASSFGSGANVLTF	TGTGCCAGCAGCTTCGGTTCTGGGGCCAACGTCCTGACTTTC
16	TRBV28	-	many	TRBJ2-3	CASSSPGATSTDTQYF	TGTGCCAGCAGTTCCCCAGGAGCCACTAGCACAGATACGCAGTATTTT
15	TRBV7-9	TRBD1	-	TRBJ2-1	CASSSIRTGFNEQFF	TGTGCCAGCAGCTCCATACGGACAGGCTTTAATGAGCAGTTCTTC
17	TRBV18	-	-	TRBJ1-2	CASSPSNHGSADYGYTF	TGTGCCAGCTCACCAAGCAATCATGGTTCTGCGGACTATGGCTACACCTTC
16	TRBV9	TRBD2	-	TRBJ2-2	CASSVDGRINTGELFF	TGTGCCAGCAGCGTAGACGGGAGGATAAACACCGGGGAGCTGTTTTTT
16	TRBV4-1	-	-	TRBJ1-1	CASSQDQDSMNTEAFF	TGCGCCAGCAGCCAAGATCAGGACAGTATGAACACTGAAGCTTTCTTT
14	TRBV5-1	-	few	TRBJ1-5	CASSLEGFGQPQHF	TGCGCCAGCAGCTTGGAAGGGTTCGGTCAGCCCCAGCATTTT
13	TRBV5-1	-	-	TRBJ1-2	CASSLAVVDGYTF	TGCGCCAGCAGCTTGGCCGTGGTGGATGGCTACACCTTC
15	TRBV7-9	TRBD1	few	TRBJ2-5	CASSTGDRGMETQYF	TGTGCCAGCAGTACCGGGGACAGGGGAATGGAGACCCAGTACTTC
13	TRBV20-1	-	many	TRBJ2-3	CSASDVSTDTQYF	TGCAGTGCTAGCGATGTGAGCACAGATACGCAGTATTTT
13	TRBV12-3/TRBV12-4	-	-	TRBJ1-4	CASSLEPNEKLFF	TGTGCCAGCAGTTTAGAGCCTAATGAAAAACTGTTTTTT
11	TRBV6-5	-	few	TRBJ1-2	CASSYQNGYTF	TGTGCCAGCAGTTACCAGAATGGCTACACCTTC
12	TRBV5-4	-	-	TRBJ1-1	CASSRTTTEAFF	TGTGCCAGCAGCCGGACAACCACTGAAGCTTTCTTT
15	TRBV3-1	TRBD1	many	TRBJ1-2	CASSPGTGSGAGYTF	TGTGCCAGCAGCCCGGGGACAGGGAGTGGGGCCGGCTACACCTTC
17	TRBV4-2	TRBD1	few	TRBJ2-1	CASSQEGGQGTYNEQFF	TGTGCCAGCAGCCAAGAAGGGGGCCAGGGCACCTACAATGAGCAGTTCTTC
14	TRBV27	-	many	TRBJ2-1	CASSYGSSYNEQFF	TGTGCCAGCAGTTACGGGAGCTCCTACAATGAGCAGTTCTTC
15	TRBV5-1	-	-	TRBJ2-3	CASSFVGLSTDTQYF	TGCGCCAGCAGCTTTGTAGGCTTAAGCACAGATACGCAGTATTTT
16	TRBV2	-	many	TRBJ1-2	CASRGTLPQANYGYTF	TGTGCCAGCAGAGGGACCCTACCCCAAGCTAACTATGGCTACACCTTC
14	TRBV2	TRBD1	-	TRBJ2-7	CASQGTGGVYEQYF	TGTGCCAGTCAGGGGACAGGGGGCGTCTACGAGCAGTACTTC
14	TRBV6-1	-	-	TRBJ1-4	CASRNRVRGEKLFF	TGTGCCAGCAGGAACAGGGTGAGGGGTGAAAAACTGTTTTTT
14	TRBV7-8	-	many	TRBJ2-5	CASSLGGGLETQYF	TGTGCCAGCAGCTTAGGAGGCGGGTTGGAGACCCAGTACTTC
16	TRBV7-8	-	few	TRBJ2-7	CASSALWTKKIYEQYF	TGTGCCAGCAGCGCTCTTTGGACGAAAAAAATCTACGAGCAGTACTTC
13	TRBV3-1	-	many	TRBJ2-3	CASSQDITDTQYF	TGTGCCAGCAGCCAAGATATCACAGATACGCAGTATTTT
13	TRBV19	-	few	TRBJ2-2	CASNPGGTGELFF	TGTGCCAGTAATCCAGGAGGGACCGGGGAGCTGTTTTTT
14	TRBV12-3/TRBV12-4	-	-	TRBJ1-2	CATTGPLSNYGYTF	TGTGCCACTACCGGCCCCCTATCTAACTATGGCTACACCTTC
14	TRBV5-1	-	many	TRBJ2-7	CASSLEQASYEQYF	TGCGCCAGCAGCTTGGAACAGGCTTCCTACGAGCAGTACTTC
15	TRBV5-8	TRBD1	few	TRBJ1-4	CASSPGTDLNEKLFF	TGTGCCAGCAGCCCCGGGACAGACTTAAATGAAAAACTGTTTTTT
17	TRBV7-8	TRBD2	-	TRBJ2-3	CASSLALGLADTDTQYF	TGTGCCAGCAGCTTAGCGCTTGGGCTAGCGGACACAGATACGCAGTATTTT